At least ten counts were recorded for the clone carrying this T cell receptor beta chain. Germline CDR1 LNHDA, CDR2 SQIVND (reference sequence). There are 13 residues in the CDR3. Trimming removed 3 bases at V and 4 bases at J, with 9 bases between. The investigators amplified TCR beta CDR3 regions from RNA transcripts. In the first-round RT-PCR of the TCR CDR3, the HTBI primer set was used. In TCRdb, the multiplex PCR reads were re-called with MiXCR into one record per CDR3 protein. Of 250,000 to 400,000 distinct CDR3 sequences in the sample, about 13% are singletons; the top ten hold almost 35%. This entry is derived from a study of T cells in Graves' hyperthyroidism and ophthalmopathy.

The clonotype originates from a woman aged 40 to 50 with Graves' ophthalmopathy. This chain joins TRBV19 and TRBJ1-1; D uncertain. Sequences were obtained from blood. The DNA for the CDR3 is TGTGCCAGTAGTATCCACTTTGTCACTGAAGCTTTCTTT. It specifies CASSIHFVTEAFF.